These 18 T cell receptor beta chains originate from one sample sequenced in a study of blood T cell repertoires in COVID-19. Measured with immunoSEQ multiplex PCR; TCRdb has only the in-frame clones, and not every one. This sample has approximately 16,000 clones; roughly 88% occur once, and the top ten carry approximately 12%. The sequencing input was peripheral blood. The receptors stem from a human donor in a cohort sampled during active COVID-19.

CDR3 residues: CASSFFGGENTGELFF. CDR3 nucleotide sequence: TGTGCCAGCAGTTTTTTCGGGGGTGAGAACACCGGGGAGCTGTTTTTT. The J gene is TRBJ2-2, the V gene TRBV6-2 or TRBV6-3; weak D call: TRBD2 (6 bases). This CDR3 has 16 residues. V was pared by 4 bases and J by 1 base, with 13 bases between. Germline V gene lookup returns CDR1 MNHEY and CDR2 SVGEGT.

This rearrangement joins TRBV30 to TRBJ1-4; perhaps TRBD1 as D (5 bases). CDR1 GTSNPN and CDR2 SVGIG come from the germline V gene (reference sequence). Trimming took 0 bases from V and 4 from J, leaving 15 bases between them. The CDR3 loop spans 16 amino acids. The DNA of the CDR3 is TGTGCCTGGAGTGTACTGGGCCGACAGCGTAATGAAAAACTGTTTTTT. Protein product: CAWSVLGRQRNEKLFF.

The rearrangement uses TRBV30 and TRBJ1-1; perhaps TRBD1 as D (5 bases). Trimming shortened V by 4 bases and J by 2 bases, and 11 bases separated the two germline ends. Germline CDR1 is GTSNPN and CDR2 is SVGIG (reference sequence). CDR3 size: 13 residues. Here the CDR3 reads CAWNGRVNTEAFF. The DNA for the CDR3 is TGTGCCTGGAACGGCAGGGTTAACACTGAAGCTTTCTTT.

This clone has just one count. The CDR3 nucleotides read TGCGCCAGCAGCTTGGACGGGGGGCAGTGGGATACGCAGTATTTT. This codes for CASSLDGGQWDTQYF. The rearrangement links TRBV5-1 to TRBJ2-3; tentatively, D is TRBD2 (7 bases). The germline V gene has CDR1 SGHRS and CDR2 YFSETQ. The CDR3 consists of 15 residues. Trimming removed 0 bases at V and 6 bases at J, with 14 bases between. Supplemented by reference TRBV5-1 and TRBJ2-3, the full variable domain reads KAGVTQTPRYLIKTRGQQVTLSCSPISGHRSVSWYQQTPGQGLQFLFEYFSETQRNKGNFPGRFSGRQFSNSRSEMNVSTLELGDSALYLCASSLDGGQWDTQYFGPGTRLTVL.

V is TRBV28 and J is TRBJ1-2; unclear D gene. With 4 bases removed from V and 2 bases from J, the gap between germline ends came to 14 bases. This CDR3 has 15 amino acids. Germline CDR1 and CDR2: MDHEN and SYDVKM. The CDR3 loop is CASSSAGVPNYGYTF. CDR3 nucleotides: TGTGCCAGCAGTTCCGCCGGGGTCCCCAACTATGGCTACACCTTC.

The chain links TRBV12-3 or TRBV12-4 to TRBJ1-2; D is undetermined. The CDR3 consists of 13 residues. V shed 2 bases and J shed 3 bases, with 7 bases lying between them. The CDR3 bases are TGTGCCAGCAGTTTACAGGAGGACTATGGCTACACCTTC. Residues: CASSLQEDYGYTF.

This clone was seen once. The genes are TRBV28 and TRBJ2-6; 9 positions match TRBD1. Germline trimming cut 5 bases from V and 4 bases from J; bases unmatched to any gene: 3. CDR1 is MDHEN, CDR2 SYDVKM, per germline. CDR3 length equals 15 residues. DNA of the CDR3: TGTGCCAGCAGTCTGGGGACAGGGGGGGCCAACGTCCTGACTTTC. Its protein is CASSLGTGGANVLTF.

Here the CDR3 reads CASNLDRFDQPQHF. In nucleotides, the CDR3 is TGTGCCAGCAACCTGGACAGATTCGATCAGCCCCAGCATTTT. The chain has TRBV6-5 and TRBJ1-5; the D gene is possibly TRBD1 (6 bases). Per germline, CDR1 MNHEY and CDR2 SVGAGI. The CDR3 runs to 14 residues. Trimming left V 7 bases short and J 5 bases short, with 15 bases between.

This clone has just one count. The J gene is TRBJ1-2, the V gene TRBV5-4; 9 bases map to TRBD1. The CDR3 extends over 15 amino acids. From germline, CDR1 is SGHNT and CDR2 YYREEE (reference sequence). With V trimmed by 0 bases and J by 7 bases, 7 bases remained unmatched. The CDR3 reads CASSLEGTGLGGYTF. CDR3 DNA: TGTGCCAGCAGCTTGGAGGGGACAGGGTTGGGTGGCTACACCTTC.

The rearrangement uses TRBV9 and TRBJ1-1; no clear D gene. Trimming took 2 bases from V and 0 from J, leaving 8 bases between them. CDR3 size: 14 residues. Germline-derived CDR1 and CDR2 are SGDLS and YYNGEE. The CDR3 sequence is CASSVSLLNTEAFF. The CDR3 DNA reads as TGTGCCAGCAGCGTTTCTCTTTTGAACACTGAAGCTTTCTTT.

This clone appeared a single time. The V and J genes are TRBV3-1 (or the pseudogene TRBV3-2) and TRBJ1-1, with 7 bases matching TRBD1. The germline gives CDR1 LGHDT, CDR2 YNNKEL (reference sequence). V dropped 4 bases and J dropped 4; count of bases not matched to a gene: 9. CDR3 length: 15 residues. The CDR3 bases are TGTGCCAGCAGCCGCGACTCGACAGGGAGCACTGAAGCTTTCTTT. Encoded protein: CASSRDSTGSTEAFF.

The chain couples TRBV2 to TRBJ2-7, with TRBD1 identical over 9 bases. V lost 7 bases and J lost 4; bases outside the gene matches: 8. CDR1 and CDR2 (germline): SNHLY, FYNNEI. The CDR3 is 14 amino acids. The CDR3: CASTSGTGHYEQYF. The CDR3 region has the DNA TGTGCCAGCACATCCGGGACAGGGCATTACGAGCAGTACTTC.

V and J are TRBV28 and TRBJ1-1, with a weak D call TRBD1 (5 bases). V was shortened by 3 bases and J by 4 bases, with 9 bases between the two germline ends. Germline CDR1 reads MDHEN; CDR2 reads SYDVKM. This CDR3 is built from 13 residues. The CDR3 nucleotides read TGTGCCAGCAGTTTTTTGCAGGGCACTGAAGCTTTCTTT. This encodes CASSFLQGTEAFF.

The rearrangement links TRBV27 to TRBJ2-1; D perhaps matches TRBD2 (6 bases). Germline V gives CDR1 MNHEY, CDR2 SMNVEV (reference sequence). The CDR3 has 15 amino acids. Trimming cost V 0 bases and J 4 bases, with 10 bases left between them. CDR3 sequence: CASSLSARGYNEQFF. The CDR3 bases are TGTGCCAGCAGTTTATCGGCGCGGGGATACAATGAGCAGTTCTTC.

The chain couples TRBV6-5 to TRBJ1-1, with D possibly TRBD1 on 5 matching bases. Looked up from germline, CDR1 is MNHEY and CDR2 is SVGAGI. Trimming left V 2 bases short and J 5 bases short, with 12 bases between. The CDR3 is 14 residues long. The CDR3 sequence is CASSYDVGRTEAFF. As DNA, the CDR3 is TGTGCCAGCAGTTACGACGTGGGGCGTACTGAAGCTTTCTTT.

This clone was picked up a small number of times. CDR3 in amino acids: CASGLDSRYEQYF. CDR3 sequence (DNA): TGTGCTAGTGGTTTGGATAGTCGCTACGAGCAGTACTTC. This chain joins TRBV12-5 and TRBJ2-7; the D is unclear. Germline CDR1 and CDR2: LGHNT and FRNRAP. V was cut by 1 base and J by 3 bases, with 7 bases left in between. This CDR3 spans 13 amino acids.

The rearrangement uses TRBV2 and TRBJ1-1; TRBD1 matches at 7 bases. The ends lost 6 bases at V and 6 bases at J; junction bases unmatched: 7. The CDR3 has 13 residues. Germline CDR1 and CDR2: SNHLY and FYNNEI. CDR3 amino acids: CASRVLQGAEAFF. The DNA for the CDR3 is TGTGCCAGCAGAGTTTTGCAGGGGGCTGAAGCTTTCTTT.

A single count supports this clone. This chain connects TRBV7-8 to TRBJ2-7; possibly TRBD2 for D (6 bases). V dropped 2 bases and J dropped 0 bases, with 11 bases sitting between them. The CDR3 sequence is 15 residues long. CDR1 and CDR2 (germline): SGHVS, FQNEAQ. The CDR3 DNA sequence: TGTGCCAGCAGCTTATGGGTGGGGGGCTCCTACGAGCAGTACTTC. This sequence encodes CASSLWVGGSYEQYF.